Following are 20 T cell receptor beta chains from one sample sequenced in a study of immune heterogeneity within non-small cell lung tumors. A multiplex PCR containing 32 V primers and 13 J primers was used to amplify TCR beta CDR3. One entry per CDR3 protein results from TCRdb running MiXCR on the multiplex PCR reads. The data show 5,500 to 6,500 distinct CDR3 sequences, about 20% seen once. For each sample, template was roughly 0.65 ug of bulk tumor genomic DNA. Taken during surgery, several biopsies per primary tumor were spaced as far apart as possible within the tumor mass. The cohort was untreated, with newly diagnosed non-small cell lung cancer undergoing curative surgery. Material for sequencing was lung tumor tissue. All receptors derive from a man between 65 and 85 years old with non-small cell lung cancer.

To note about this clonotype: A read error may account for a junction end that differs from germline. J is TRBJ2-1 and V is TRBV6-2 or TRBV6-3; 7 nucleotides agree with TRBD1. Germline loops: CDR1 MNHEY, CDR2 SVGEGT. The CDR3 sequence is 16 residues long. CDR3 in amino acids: CVSSYSTGSSYNEQFF. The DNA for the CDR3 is TGTGTCAGCAGTTACTCGACAGGGAGCTCCTACAATGAGCAGTTCTTC.

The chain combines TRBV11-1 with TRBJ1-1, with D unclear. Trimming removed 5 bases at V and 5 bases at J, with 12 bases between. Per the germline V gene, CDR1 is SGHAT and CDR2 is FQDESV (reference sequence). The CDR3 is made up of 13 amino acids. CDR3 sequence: CASSPTRLTEAFF. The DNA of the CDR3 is TGTGCCAGCAGCCCTACTCGTCTTACTGAAGCTTTCTTT.

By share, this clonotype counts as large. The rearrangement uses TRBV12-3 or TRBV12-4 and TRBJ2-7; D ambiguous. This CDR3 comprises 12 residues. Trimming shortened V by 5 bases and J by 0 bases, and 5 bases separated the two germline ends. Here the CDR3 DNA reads TGTGCCAGCAGTCAGAGCTCCTACGAGCAGTACTTC. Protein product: CASSQSSYEQYF.

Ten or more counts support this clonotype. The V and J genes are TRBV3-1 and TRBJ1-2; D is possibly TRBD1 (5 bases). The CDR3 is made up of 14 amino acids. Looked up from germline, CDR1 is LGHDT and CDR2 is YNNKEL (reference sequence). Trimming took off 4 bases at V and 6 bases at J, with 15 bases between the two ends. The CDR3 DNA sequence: TGTGCCAGCAGCCCAGGGTTCCGAGGGGATGGCTACACCTTC. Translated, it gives CASSPGFRGDGYTF.

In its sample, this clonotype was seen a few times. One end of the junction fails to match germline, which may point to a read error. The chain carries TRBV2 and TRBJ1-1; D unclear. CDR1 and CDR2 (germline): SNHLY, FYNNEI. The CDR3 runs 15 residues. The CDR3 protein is CVSSAKPLNVAEAFF. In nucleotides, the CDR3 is TGTGTCAGCAGTGCTAAGCCATTGAACGTGGCTGAAGCTTTCTTT.

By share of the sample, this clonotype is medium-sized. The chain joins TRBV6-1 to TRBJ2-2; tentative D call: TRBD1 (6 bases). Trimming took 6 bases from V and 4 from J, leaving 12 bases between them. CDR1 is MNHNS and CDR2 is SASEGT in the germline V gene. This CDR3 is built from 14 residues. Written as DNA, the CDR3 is TGTGCCAGCAGGTGGGGACAAATCACCGGGGAGCTGTTTTTT. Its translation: CASRWGQITGELFF.

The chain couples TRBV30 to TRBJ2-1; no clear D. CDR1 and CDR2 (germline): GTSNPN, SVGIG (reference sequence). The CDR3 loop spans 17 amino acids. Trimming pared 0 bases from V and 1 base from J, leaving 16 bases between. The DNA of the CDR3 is TGTGCCTGGAGTGTAGCCCTAACGGCCACTTCCTACAATGAGCAGTTCTTC. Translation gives CAWSVALTATSYNEQFF.

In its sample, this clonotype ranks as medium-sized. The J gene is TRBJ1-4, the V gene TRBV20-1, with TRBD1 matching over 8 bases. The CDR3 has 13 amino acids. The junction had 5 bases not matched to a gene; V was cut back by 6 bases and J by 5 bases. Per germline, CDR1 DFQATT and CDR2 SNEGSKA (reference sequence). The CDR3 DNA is TGCAGTGCCAGACAGGGGTCGAATGAAAAACTGTTTTTT. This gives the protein CSARQGSNEKLFF.

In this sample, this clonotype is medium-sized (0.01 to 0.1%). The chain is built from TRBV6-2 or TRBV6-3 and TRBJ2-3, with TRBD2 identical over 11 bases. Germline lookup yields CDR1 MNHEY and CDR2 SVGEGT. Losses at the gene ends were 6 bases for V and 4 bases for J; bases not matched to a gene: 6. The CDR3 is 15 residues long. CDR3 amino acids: CASRTLAGVADTQYF. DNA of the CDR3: TGTGCCAGCAGAACACTAGCGGGAGTGGCAGATACGCAGTATTTT.

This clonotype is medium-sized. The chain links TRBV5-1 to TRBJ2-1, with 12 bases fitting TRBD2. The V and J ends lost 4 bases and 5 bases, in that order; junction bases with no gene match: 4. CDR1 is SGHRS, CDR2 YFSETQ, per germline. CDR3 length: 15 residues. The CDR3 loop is CASSGGLAGNNEQFF. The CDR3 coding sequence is TGCGCCAGCAGCGGGGGACTAGCGGGTAACAATGAGCAGTTCTTC.

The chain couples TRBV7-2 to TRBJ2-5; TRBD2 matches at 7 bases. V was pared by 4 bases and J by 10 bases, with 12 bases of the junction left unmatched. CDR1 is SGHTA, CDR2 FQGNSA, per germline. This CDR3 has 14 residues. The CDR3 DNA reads TGTGCCAGCAGCTCGGGACCCCCCGCGGGGGACCAGTACTTC. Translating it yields CASSSGPPAGDQYF. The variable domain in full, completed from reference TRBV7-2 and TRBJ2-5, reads GAGVSQSPSNKVTEKGKDVELRCDPISGHTALYWYRQSLGQGLEFLIYFQGNSAPDKSGLPSDRFSAERTGGSVSTLTIQRTQQEDSAVYLCASSSGPPAGDQYFGPGTRLLVL.

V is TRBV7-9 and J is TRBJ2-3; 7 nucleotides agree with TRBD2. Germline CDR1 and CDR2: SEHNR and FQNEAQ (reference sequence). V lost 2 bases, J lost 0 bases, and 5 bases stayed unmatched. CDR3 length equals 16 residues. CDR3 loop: CASSLNGGGSTDTQYF. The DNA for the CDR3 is TGTGCCAGCAGCTTAAATGGCGGGGGAAGCACAGATACGCAGTATTTT.

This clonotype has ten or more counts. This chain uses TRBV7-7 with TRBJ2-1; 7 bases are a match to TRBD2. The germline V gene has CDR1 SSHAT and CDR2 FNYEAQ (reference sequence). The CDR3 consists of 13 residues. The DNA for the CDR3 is TGTGCTTCGACGGGGGGCTCCTACAATGAGCAGTTCTTC. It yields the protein CASTGGSYNEQFF. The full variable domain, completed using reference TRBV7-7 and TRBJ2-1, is GAGVSQSPRYKVTKRGQDVTLRCDPISSHATLYWYQQALGQGPEFLTYFNYEAQPDKSGLPSDRFSAERPEGSISTLTIQRTEQRDSAMYRCASTGGSYNEQFFGPGTRLTVL.

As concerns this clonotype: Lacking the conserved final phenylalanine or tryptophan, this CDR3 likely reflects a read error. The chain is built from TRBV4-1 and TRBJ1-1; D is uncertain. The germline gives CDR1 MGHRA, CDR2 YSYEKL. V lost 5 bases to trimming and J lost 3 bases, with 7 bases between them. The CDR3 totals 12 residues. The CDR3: CASSTGYTEAFS. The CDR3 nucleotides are TGCGCCAGCAGCACCGGGTACACTGAAGCTTTCTCT.

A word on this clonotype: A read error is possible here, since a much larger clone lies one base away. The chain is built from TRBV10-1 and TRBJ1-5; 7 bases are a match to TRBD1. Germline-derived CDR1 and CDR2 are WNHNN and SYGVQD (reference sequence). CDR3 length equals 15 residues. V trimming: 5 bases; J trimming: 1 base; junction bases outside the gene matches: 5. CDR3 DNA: TGCGCCAGCAGTCGGGGACAGCTAAGCAATCAGCCCCAGCATTTT. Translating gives CASSRGQLSNQPQHF.

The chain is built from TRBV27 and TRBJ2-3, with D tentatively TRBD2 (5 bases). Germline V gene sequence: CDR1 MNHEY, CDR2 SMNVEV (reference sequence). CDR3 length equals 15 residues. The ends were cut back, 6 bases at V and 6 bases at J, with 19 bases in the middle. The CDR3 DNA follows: TGTGCCAGCAGCAGTTCGTATGGAGGAGCTGATACGCAGTATTTT. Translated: CASSSSYGGADTQYF.

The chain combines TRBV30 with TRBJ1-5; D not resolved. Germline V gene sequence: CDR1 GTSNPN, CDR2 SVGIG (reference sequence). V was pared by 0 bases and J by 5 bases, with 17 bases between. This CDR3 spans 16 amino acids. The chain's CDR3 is CAWSVPGPVWDQPQHF. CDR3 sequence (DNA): TGTGCCTGGAGTGTACCCGGGCCGGTGTGGGATCAGCCCCAGCATTTT.

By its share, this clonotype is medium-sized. As DNA, the CDR3 is TGTGCCAGTAGTTCCCCGGGACAGGGGGCTGGTCAGCCCCAGCATTTT. It translates to CASSSPGQGAGQPQHF. The V and J genes are TRBV19 and TRBJ1-5, with TRBD1 matching 12 bases. This CDR3 is 16 amino acids long. V shed 5 bases and J 6 bases; nucleotides not matched to a gene: 8. Per the germline V gene, CDR1 is LNHDA and CDR2 is SQIVND (reference sequence).

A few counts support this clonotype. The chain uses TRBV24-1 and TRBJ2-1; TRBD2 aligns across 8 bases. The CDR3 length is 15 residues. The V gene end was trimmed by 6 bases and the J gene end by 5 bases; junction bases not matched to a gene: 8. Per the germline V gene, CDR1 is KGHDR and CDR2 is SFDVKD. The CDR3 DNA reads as TGTGCCACCAGTCGGGGGGGGGCCGACCACAATGAGCAGTTCTTC. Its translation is CATSRGGADHNEQFF.

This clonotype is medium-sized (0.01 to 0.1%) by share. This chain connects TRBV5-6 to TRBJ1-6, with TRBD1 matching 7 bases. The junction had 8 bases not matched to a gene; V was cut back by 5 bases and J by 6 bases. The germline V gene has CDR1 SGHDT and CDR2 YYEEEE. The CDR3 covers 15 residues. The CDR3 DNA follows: TGTGCCAGCAGTTCCCCCGGGACAGTTAATTCACCCCTCCACTTT. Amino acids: CASSSPGTVNSPLHF.